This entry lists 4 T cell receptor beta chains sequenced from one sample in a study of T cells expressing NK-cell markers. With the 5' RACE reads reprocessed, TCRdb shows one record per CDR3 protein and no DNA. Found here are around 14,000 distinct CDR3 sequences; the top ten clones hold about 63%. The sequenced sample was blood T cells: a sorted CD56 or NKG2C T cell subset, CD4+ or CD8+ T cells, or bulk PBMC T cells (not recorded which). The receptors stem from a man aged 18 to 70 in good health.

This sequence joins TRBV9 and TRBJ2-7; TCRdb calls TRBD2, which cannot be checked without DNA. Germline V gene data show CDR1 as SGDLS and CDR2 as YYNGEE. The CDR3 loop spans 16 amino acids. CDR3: CASSVAPTSGAYEQYF. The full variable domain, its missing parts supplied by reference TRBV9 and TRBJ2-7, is DSGVTQTPKHLITATGQRVTLRCSPRSGDLSVYWYQQSLDQGLQFLIQYYNGEERAKGNILERFSAQQFPDLHSELNLSSLELGDSALYFCASSVAPTSGAYEQYFGPGTRLTVT.

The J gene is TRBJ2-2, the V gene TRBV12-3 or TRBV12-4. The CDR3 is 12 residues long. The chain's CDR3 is CASSTDGSGLFF.

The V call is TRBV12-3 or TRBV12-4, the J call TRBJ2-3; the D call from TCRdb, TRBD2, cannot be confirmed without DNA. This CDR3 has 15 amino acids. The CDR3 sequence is CASKDSGGAADTQYF.

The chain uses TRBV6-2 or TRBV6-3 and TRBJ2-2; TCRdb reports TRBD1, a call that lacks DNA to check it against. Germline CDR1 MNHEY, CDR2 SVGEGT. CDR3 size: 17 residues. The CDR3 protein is CASSYSKGQIYTGELFF.